One and the same sample provided the 9 T cell receptor beta chains below, sequenced in a study of technical replicates of blood from a handful of donors. TCRdb keeps only in-frame clones here, not all; method: immunoSEQ multiplex PCR. The sample lists tens of thousands of clones; approximately 97% were seen once. Sequencing used T cells isolated from PBMCs. These receptors were taken from a human donor in good health.

The V gene is TRBV19, the J gene TRBJ2-6; D not resolved. Germline V lookup: CDR1 LNHDA, CDR2 SQIVND (reference sequence). The V and J ends lost 5 bases and 0 bases respectively, with 11 bases between them. The CDR3 consists of 16 residues. CDR3 amino acids: CASSFPMSSGANVLTF. CDR3 in DNA: TGTGCCAGTAGTTTTCCGATGAGCTCTGGGGCCAACGTCCTGACTTTC.

This CDR3 reads CASRLAGGYEQYF. In DNA, the CDR3 is TGTGCCAGCAGACTAGCGGGGGGTTACGAGCAGTACTTC. This chain links TRBV7-2 with TRBJ2-7; 12 nucleotides align to TRBD2. Germline CDR1 reads SGHTA; CDR2 reads FQGNSA. After removal of 6 bases from V and 4 bases from J, the junction contained 1 base not matched to a gene. The CDR3 covers 13 residues.

The chain couples TRBV30 to TRBJ2-5; D perhaps matches TRBD2 (5 bases). The CDR3 sequence is 13 residues long. CDR1 GTSNPN and CDR2 SVGIG come from the germline V gene (reference sequence). V was cut by 6 bases and J by 4 bases, with 15 bases left in between. The chain's CDR3 is CACTSRGGETQYF. For the CDR3, the DNA is TGTGCCTGTACCTCCCGGGGTGGAGAGACCCAGTACTTC.

This sequence joins TRBV19 and TRBJ1-3; no definite D call. There are 14 residues in the CDR3. CDR1 is LNHDA, CDR2 SQIVND, per germline (reference sequence). V shed 3 bases and J shed 4 bases, with 10 bases lying between them. The CDR3 DNA sequence: TGTGCCAGTAGTATCGGGGAATCCGGAAACACCATATATTTT. Amino acid sequence: CASSIGESGNTIYF.

The J gene is TRBJ2-2, the V gene TRBV11-2; D not resolved. Between the trimmed V and J ends, which lost 1 base and 2 bases, there was a span of 8 bases. The CDR3 covers 15 residues. Germline values: CDR1 SGHAT, CDR2 FQNNGV. The CDR3 loop is CASSLGGFNTGELFF. CDR3 coding DNA: TGTGCCAGCAGCTTAGGTGGCTTTAACACCGGGGAGCTGTTTTTT.

The V gene is TRBV6-5, the J gene TRBJ2-7; 10 nucleotides line up with TRBD1. This CDR3 comprises 16 residues. Trimming cost V 2 bases and J 6 bases; bases outside gene matches: 10. Germline values: CDR1 MNHEY, CDR2 SVGAGI. The CDR3 bases are TGTGCCAGCAGTTACCTTCCGGGACAGGGGACTGGCGAGCAGTACTTC. Translated, it gives CASSYLPGQGTGEQYF.

The chain is built from TRBV6-1 and TRBJ1-2; the match to TRBD1 covers 9 bases. Trimming at V came to 2 bases and at J to 7 bases, leaving 11 bases not matched to a gene. This CDR3 has 16 residues. Germline V gene sequence: CDR1 MNHNS, CDR2 SASEGT. CDR3 DNA: TGTGCCAGCAGTGAAAGAGGACAGGGGTCTCTTCGTGGCTACACCTTC. It specifies CASSERGQGSLRGYTF.

The chain has TRBV30 and TRBJ1-1; 7 bases agree with TRBD1. J gave up 0 bases and V 2 bases, and 6 bases lay outside the gene matches. The germline CDR1 and CDR2 sequences are GTSNPN and SVGIG (reference sequence). CDR3 size: 15 residues. The CDR3 region is CAWSKWDSLNTEAFF. CDR3 nucleotide sequence: TGTGCCTGGAGTAAATGGGACAGTTTGAACACTGAAGCTTTCTTT.

This clone has only one observation. The rearrangement links TRBV25-1 to TRBJ2-7; D uncertain. The CDR3 has 11 residues. V lost 6 bases and J 3 bases, leaving 6 bases between the germline ends. Germline-derived CDR1 and CDR2 are MGHDK and SYGVNS. The CDR3 region is CASRQSYEQYF. The CDR3 DNA reads as TGTGCCAGCAGACAGAGCTACGAGCAGTACTTC.